This T cell receptor (beta chain) was sequenced during a study of cytomegalovirus exposure and HLA in healthy donors. Germline V CDR1 and CDR2: MDHEN, SYDVKM. This CDR3 comprises 12 residues. With 6 bases removed from V and 7 bases from J, the gap between germline ends came to 7 bases. The PCR was carried out with 60 Vbeta primers and 13 Jbeta primers. Sequenced by immunoSEQ multiplex PCR; TCRdb stores in-frame clones only, minus some. The sample holds fewer than 150,000 clones; 73% are singletons and the top ten take 13% to 15%. Worth noting for this clone: Its antigen is unidentified.

Study results and caveats: Fewer N-insertions than the roughly 600-donor mean were reportedly shown by an Asian-associated ancestry cluster in a later analysis.

This receptor was identified in a human donor in good health. The gene calls are TRBV28 and TRBJ1-6; D remains ambiguous. Sequencing was performed on PBMCs. CDR3 region: CASSIQNSPLHF. For the CDR3, the DNA is TGTGCCAGCAGCATACAGAATTCACCCCTCCACTTT.